This T cell receptor beta chain was recovered during a study of radiotherapy plus CTLA-4 blockade in lung cancer. V gave up 3 bases and J gave up 8 bases, with 10 bases separating them. Germline V gives CDR1 KGHSH, CDR2 LQKENI. This CDR3 contains 12 residues. Assay: immunoSEQ multiplex PCR; the TCRdb copy retains only in-frame clones and omits some. The repertoire consists of 60,000 to 70,000 clones, with roughly 85% occurring once and the leading ten covering roughly 9.7%. The J gene is TRBJ1-2, the V gene TRBV18; D is uncertain. The clonotype comes from a human donor with non-small cell lung cancer who had a complete response to radiotherapy plus ipilimumab. Material: peripheral blood, obtained from a patient treated with radiotherapy plus ipilimumab. CDR3 coding DNA: TGTGCCAGCTCACCTACAGCGGGGGGCTACACCTTC. Translating it yields CASSPTAGGYTF.